Below are 25 T cell receptor beta chains sequenced from a single sample in a study of cytomegalovirus exposure and HLA in healthy donors. PCR amplification relied on 60 Vbeta primers (plus 13 Jbeta primers). Only in-frame clones appear in the TCRdb table, and some are missing; sequencing was by immunoSEQ multiplex PCR. The profile shows about 190,000 clones, around 86% of them singletons. Input material: PBMCs. The receptors shown here come from a middle-aged man in good health and CMV-seropositive.

This clone showed up many times. The chain employs TRBV5-6 and TRBJ2-7; possible D gene TRBD1, 6 bases. Looked up from germline, CDR1 is SGHDT and CDR2 is YYEEEE. The V end was cut by 2 bases, the J end by 5 bases, with 11 bases between. The CDR3 is 13 residues long. In DNA form, the CDR3 reads TGTGCCAGCAGCTTACGAGGGGGAAACGAGCAGTACTTC. Translating it yields CASSLRGGNEQYF.

This chain links TRBV19 with TRBJ2-7, with 9 bases aligning to TRBD1. The germline V gene has CDR1 LNHDA and CDR2 SQIVND (reference sequence). This CDR3 spans 14 amino acids. J gave up 5 bases and V 2 bases, and 4 bases lay outside the gene matches. The CDR3 DNA is TGTGCCAGTAGTATAACAGGGGGCCCCCACGAGCAGTACTTC. This sequence encodes CASSITGGPHEQYF.

J is TRBJ2-7 and V is TRBV18, with TRBD1 as a possible D gene (6 bases). This CDR3 is built from 13 residues. V gave up 3 bases and J gave up 4 bases, with 10 bases separating them. Germline V gene data show CDR1 as KGHSH and CDR2 as LQKENI. As DNA, the CDR3 is TGTGCCAGCTCACCCCGGACAGAATACGAGCAGTACTTC. It yields the protein CASSPRTEYEQYF.

The chain employs TRBV28 and TRBJ2-7, with D unresolved. V was shortened by 5 bases and J by 6 bases, with 20 bases between the two germline ends. Germline CDR1 reads MDHEN; CDR2 reads SYDVKM. The CDR3 totals 15 residues. DNA for the CDR3: TGTGCCAGCAGTCGGTATGCCCGAGGATCTGGCGAGCAGTACTTC. Translation gives CASSRYARGSGEQYF. Filled out from reference TRBV28 and TRBJ2-7, the complete variable domain reads DVKVTQSSRYLVKRTGEKVFLECVQDMDHENMFWYRQDPGLGLRLIYFSYDVKMKEKGDIPEGYSVSREKKERFSLILESASTNQTSMYLCASSRYARGSGEQYFGPGTRLTVT.

V and J are TRBV18 and TRBJ2-1, with D hard to call. Germline CDR1 KGHSH, CDR2 LQKENI. The CDR3 spans 14 residues. V was pared by 3 bases and J by 5 bases, with 11 bases between. CDR3 sequence reads: CASSPLGPDNEQFF. The CDR3 coding sequence is TGTGCCAGCTCACCTCTGGGCCCTGACAATGAGCAGTTCTTC.

The gene calls are TRBV5-4 and TRBJ2-7; 9 nucleotides match TRBD1. The V segment lost 0 bases and the J segment 3 bases; nucleotides outside the gene matches: 1. Per the germline V gene, CDR1 is SGHNT and CDR2 is YYREEE (reference sequence). The CDR3 is made up of 14 amino acids. The CDR3: CASSLGGQGYEQYF. The CDR3 coding sequence is TGTGCCAGCAGCTTGGGGGGACAGGGCTACGAGCAGTACTTC.

The V call is TRBV19, the J call TRBJ2-5; D may be TRBD2 (6 bases). Per germline, CDR1 LNHDA and CDR2 SQIVND (reference sequence). V was shortened by 4 bases and J by 3 bases, with 9 bases between the two germline ends. The CDR3 has 13 amino acids. The CDR3 loop is CASSTDYEETQYF. CDR3 DNA sequence: TGTGCCAGTAGTACGGACTATGAAGAGACCCAGTACTTC.

Comment on this clone: Germline and junction disagree at one end, which may indicate a read error. The CDR3, as DNA: TGCGCCAGCAGCCAAGGGGAAGGGGGCGAGGGTTACGGATCACCCCTCCACTTT. Protein sequence: CASSQGEGGEGYGSPLHF. The gene calls are TRBV5-5 and TRBJ1-6; 7 bases line up with TRBD1. Germline CDR1 is SGHKS and CDR2 is YYEKEE (reference sequence). The CDR3 spans 18 residues.

The gene calls are TRBV19 and TRBJ2-3; 12 bases line up with TRBD2. The CDR3 contains 17 residues. Trimming removed 3 bases from V and 1 base from J; junction bases left unmatched: 5. Germline values: CDR1 LNHDA, CDR2 SQIVND (reference sequence). The CDR3 DNA follows: TGTGCCAGTAGTATCCTCCCTAGCGGGGGGGGCACAGATACGCAGTATTTT. Protein: CASSILPSGGGTDTQYF.

This chain links TRBV30 with TRBJ1-6; perhaps TRBD1 as D (6 bases). This CDR3 spans 14 amino acids. From germline, CDR1 is GTSNPN and CDR2 SVGIG (reference sequence). Between the trimmed V and J ends, which lost 7 bases and 5 bases, there was a span of 15 bases. The CDR3 sequence is CASWGGRNNSPLHF. Here the CDR3 DNA reads TGTGCCTCATGGGGGGGGCGGAATAATTCACCCCTCCACTTT.

J is TRBJ2-7 and V is TRBV19; TRBD2 matches 8 bases. From germline, CDR1 is LNHDA and CDR2 SQIVND (reference sequence). The junction had 10 bases not matched to a gene; V was cut back by 3 bases and J by 3 bases. CDR3 length equals 16 residues. The CDR3 sequence is CASSISSGGRVYEQYF. CDR3 sequence (DNA): TGTGCCAGTAGTATCAGTTCGGGGGGGCGAGTCTACGAGCAGTACTTC.

The chain is built from TRBV6-5 and TRBJ2-1; D may be TRBD2 (5 bases). The CDR3 has 13 amino acids. With 0 bases removed from V and 7 bases from J, the gap between germline ends came to 7 bases. The germline V gene has CDR1 MNHEY and CDR2 SVGAGI. Written as DNA, the CDR3 is TGTGCCAGCAGTTACTCGACTATGAATGAGCAGTTCTTC. This sequence encodes CASSYSTMNEQFF.

This clone was seen a few times. The rearrangement links TRBV9 to TRBJ2-5, with D maybe TRBD1 (6 bases). Germline V gene lookup returns CDR1 SGDLS and CDR2 YYNGEE. V lost 3 bases, J lost 5 bases, and 14 bases lay in between. CDR3 length equals 14 residues. This chain's CDR3 is CASSARTVGETQYF. The DNA of the CDR3 is TGTGCCAGCAGCGCCCGGACAGTCGGGGAGACCCAGTACTTC.

The chain uses TRBV27 and TRBJ2-1, with D perhaps matching TRBD1 (6 bases). The CDR3 totals 13 residues. V was trimmed by 4 bases and J by 3 bases, leaving 7 bases between them. Germline assignment: CDR1 MNHEY and CDR2 SMNVEV (reference sequence). CDR3 sequence: CASSWDNYNEQFF. CDR3 DNA sequence: TGTGCCAGCAGTTGGGACAACTACAATGAGCAGTTCTTC.

This chain connects TRBV29-1 to TRBJ2-7; D gene uncertain. Germline V gives CDR1 SQVTM, CDR2 ANQGSEA. The V end was cut by 7 bases, the J end by 1 base, with 20 bases between. This CDR3 comprises 15 residues. Here the CDR3 reads CSAHYTGSYSYEQYF. In nucleotides, the CDR3 is TGCAGCGCTCATTATACCGGGTCCTATTCCTACGAGCAGTACTTC.

The gene calls are TRBV13 and TRBJ2-7, with D possibly being TRBD1 (6 bases). V lost 1 base and J lost 3, with 13 bases in between. The CDR3 length is 15 residues. Germline V gives CDR1 PRHDT, CDR2 FYEKMQ (reference sequence). The CDR3 loop reads CASSLAGGAIYEQYF. CDR3 bases: TGTGCCAGCAGCTTAGCTGGGGGCGCGATCTACGAGCAGTACTTC.

V is TRBV10-1 and J is TRBJ2-3; 10 bases agree with TRBD2. Germline V gene data show CDR1 as WNHNN and CDR2 as SYGVQD (reference sequence). This CDR3 contains 18 residues. The junction had 13 bases not matched to a gene; V was cut back by 4 bases and J by 3 bases. CDR3 sequence: CASSGKRGGSPTTDTQYF. Here the CDR3 DNA reads TGCGCCAGCAGTGGAAAGCGGGGGGGCTCCCCAACAACAGATACGCAGTATTTT.

This clone appeared a single time. The rearrangement links TRBV9 to TRBJ1-2, with no clear D. The CDR3 sequence is 15 residues long. Trimming stripped 4 bases from V and 10 bases from J, with 23 bases between. CDR1 and CDR2 from the germline V gene are SGDLS and YYNGEE. CDR3 protein: CASSLPLGSLNPYTF. The CDR3 DNA is TGTGCCAGCAGCTTACCATTAGGGAGCCTAAACCCCTACACCTTC. Together with reference TRBV9 and TRBJ1-2, the CDR3 gives the full variable domain: DSGVTQTPKHLITATGQRVTLRCSPRSGDLSVYWYQQSLDQGLQFLIQYYNGEERAKGNILERFSAQQFPDLHSELNLSSLELGDSALYFCASSLPLGSLNPYTFGSGTRLTVV.

The chain has TRBV7-2 and TRBJ1-2; the D is unclear. The germline CDR1 and CDR2 sequences are SGHTA and FQGNSA. The CDR3 spans 12 residues. V was pared by 6 bases and J by 5 bases, with 10 bases between. The CDR3 loop reads CASRFDGYGYTF. CDR3 bases: TGTGCCAGCAGGTTTGACGGGTATGGCTACACCTTC. Full variable domain (rest looked up from reference TRBV7-2 and TRBJ1-2): GAGVSQSPSNKVTEKGKDVELRCDPISGHTALYWYRQSLGQGLEFLIYFQGNSAPDKSGLPSDRFSAERTGGSVSTLTIQRTQQEDSAVYLCASRFDGYGYTFGSGTRLTVV.

The gene calls are TRBV28 and TRBJ2-1; possibly TRBD2 for D (6 bases). Germline CDR1 MDHEN, CDR2 SYDVKM. V shed 8 bases and J shed 6 bases, with 17 bases lying between them. The CDR3 is made up of 14 amino acids. The CDR3: CASCRGAVTNEQFF. In DNA, the CDR3 is TGTGCCAGCTGCCGCGGGGCCGTAACCAATGAGCAGTTCTTC.

The chain uses TRBV19 and TRBJ2-3; TRBD1 matches at 9 bases. With 3 bases clipped from V and 6 bases from J, the junction kept 7 bases outside the gene matches. The germline CDR1 and CDR2 sequences are LNHDA and SQIVND (reference sequence). CDR3 length equals 15 residues. The CDR3 protein is CASSIIRDRADTQYF. CDR3 DNA: TGTGCCAGTAGTATTATCCGGGACAGGGCTGATACGCAGTATTTT.

V gene TRBV9 combines with J gene TRBJ2-2; D not certain. Germline-derived CDR1 and CDR2 are SGDLS and YYNGEE. V lost 1 base and J lost 4, with 8 bases in between. The CDR3 consists of 14 residues. CDR3 region: CASSVILGTGELFF. CDR3 nucleotide sequence: TGTGCCAGCAGCGTAATCCTCGGCACCGGGGAGCTGTTTTTT.

CDR3 sequence: CASSRLDTQYF. DNA of the CDR3: TGTGCCAGCAGCCGTCTCGATACGCAGTATTTT. The chain uses TRBV7-9 and TRBJ2-3; no firm D call. The CDR3 extends over 11 amino acids. Trimming took 5 bases from V and 6 from J, leaving 6 bases between them. Germline V CDR1 and CDR2: SEHNR, FQNEAQ (reference sequence).

The chain combines TRBV29-1 with TRBJ2-7; possible D gene TRBD2, 5 bases. CDR3 size: 12 residues. Germline CDR1 is SQVTM and CDR2 is ANQGSEA. Trimming shortened V by 4 bases and J by 0 bases, and 7 bases separated the two germline ends. Here the CDR3 DNA reads TGCAGCGTTGCCGGGAACTCCTACGAGCAGTACTTC. Translating it yields CSVAGNSYEQYF.

The V call is TRBV7-2, the J call TRBJ2-7; 7 nucleotides agree with TRBD1. This CDR3 has 14 amino acids. Germline lookup yields CDR1 SGHTA and CDR2 FQGNSA. V gave up 3 bases and J gave up 4 bases; unmatched junction bases: 6. DNA for the CDR3: TGTGCCAGCAGCTTCAACAGGGGTCGGTACGAGCAGTACTTC. Its translation is CASSFNRGRYEQYF.